Below are 16 T cell receptor beta chains sequenced from a single sample in a study of human T cells and chemical hapten exposure. The sample's time point: patch test 1, 2 weeks after DPC sensitization. The treatment is: therapeutic diphenylcyclopropenone sensitization with weekly scalp DPC. TCRdb recomputed calls from the RACE reads with MiXCR, one row per CDR3 protein. The table lists about 60,000 distinct CDR3 sequences, 9.3% of them singletons. This specimen consisted of whole blood, obtained in connection with sensitization to the hapten diphenylcyclopropenone (DPC). The receptors come from a woman aged 40 to 50 with alopecia areata. Some clones in this sample may be carry-over from other donors' samples.

This clonotype came up many times. The chain carries TRBV6-2 or TRBV6-3 and TRBJ2-4; no clear D gene. Germline loops: CDR1 MNHEY, CDR2 SVGEGT. The CDR3 runs 15 residues. V dropped 2 bases and J dropped 3 bases, with 11 bases sitting between them. CDR3 coding DNA: TGTGCCAGCAGTTACACACGGACGGGCAAAAACATTCAGTACTTC. Translated, it gives CASSYTRTGKNIQYF.

This clonotype was seen a handful of times. This chain connects TRBV29-1 to TRBJ2-3, with a tentative D call TRBD2 (5 bases). The germline V and J ends were trimmed by 7 bases and 0 bases, with 11 bases remaining between them. The CDR3 sequence is 13 residues long. CDR1 is SQVTM and CDR2 is ANQGSEA in the germline V gene. The chain's CDR3 is CSGGPTSTDTQYF. CDR3 DNA: TGCAGCGGCGGGCCAACCAGCACAGATACGCAGTATTTT.

This clonotype was seen at least ten times. The J gene is TRBJ2-7, the V gene TRBV4-1, with D unclear. Germline V gene lookup returns CDR1 MGHRA and CDR2 YSYEKL. This CDR3 is 14 amino acids long. The germline V and J ends were trimmed by 0 bases and 4 bases, with 10 bases remaining between them. CDR3 in DNA: TGCGCCAGCAGCCAAGATTGGGGTTCGTACGAGCAGTACTTC. Its translation: CASSQDWGSYEQYF.

This clonotype was recorded a few times. The chain combines TRBV29-1 with TRBJ2-7, with 7 positions matching TRBD2. The ends lost 4 bases at V and 2 bases at J; junction bases unmatched: 5. CDR3 length: 13 residues. The germline CDR1 and CDR2 sequences are SQVTM and ANQGSEA. CDR3 in amino acids: CSVAWGGTYEQYF. For the CDR3, the DNA is TGCAGCGTTGCGTGGGGGGGAACCTACGAGCAGTACTTC.

V usage is TRBV12-3 or TRBV12-4 and J usage is TRBJ1-4, with D possibly being TRBD1 (5 bases). V was shortened by 6 bases and J by 6 bases, with 8 bases between the two germline ends. This CDR3 spans 12 amino acids. The CDR3 sequence is CASRTVDEKLFF. In DNA form, the CDR3 reads TGTGCCAGCAGGACAGTGGATGAAAAACTGTTTTTT.

This clonotype was observed many times. V gene TRBV6-6 combines with J gene TRBJ1-5; D call uncertain. The CDR3 extends over 14 amino acids. The V and J ends lost 2 bases and 1 base respectively, with 6 bases between them. CDR1 and CDR2 from the germline V gene are MNHNY and SVGAGI (reference sequence). The CDR3, as DNA: TGTGCCAGCAGTTACGAACGGAGCAATCAGCCCCAGCATTTT. Its translation is CASSYERSNQPQHF.

Ten or more counts support this clonotype. The rearrangement links TRBV4-3 to TRBJ2-2; D is perhaps TRBD1 (6 bases). Trimming pared 1 base from V and 0 bases from J, leaving 6 bases between. Germline CDR1 LGHNA, CDR2 YSLEER. The CDR3 is made up of 15 amino acids. The CDR3: CASSQGTANTGELFF. DNA of the CDR3: TGCGCCAGCAGCCAAGGGACAGCGAACACCGGGGAGCTGTTTTTT.

V gene TRBV12-3 or TRBV12-4 combines with J gene TRBJ2-6; 8 bases map to TRBD1. With 5 bases clipped from V and 4 bases from J, the junction kept 7 bases outside the gene matches. The CDR3 consists of 16 residues. CDR3 loop: CASSPMTGVGANVLTF. CDR3 nucleotide sequence: TGTGCCAGCAGTCCGATGACAGGGGTCGGGGCCAACGTCCTGACTTTC.

This clonotype appeared many times. The chain combines TRBV20-1 with TRBJ1-6; 7 bases match TRBD1. CDR1 is DFQATT, CDR2 SNEGSKA, per germline (reference sequence). The CDR3 is made up of 15 amino acids. V trimming: 6 bases; J trimming: 4 bases; junction bases outside the gene matches: 9. The CDR3 region has the DNA TGCAGTGCAACTAAGGAGGGACAGTATAATTCACCCCTCCACTTT. Protein sequence: CSATKEGQYNSPLHF.

This clonotype was picked up many times. The chain is built from TRBV4-1 and TRBJ2-2; 7 nucleotides agree with TRBD2. With V trimmed by 0 bases and J by 4 bases, 5 bases remained unmatched. The CDR3 has 16 residues. The germline gives CDR1 MGHRA, CDR2 YSYEKL. The DNA of the CDR3 is TGCGCCAGCAGCCAAGATCGCACGGGGGGCACCGGGGAGCTGTTTTTT. It specifies CASSQDRTGGTGELFF.

The sample holds a few counts of this clonotype. The chain couples TRBV18 to TRBJ1-2; D is unresolved. The germline CDR1 and CDR2 sequences are KGHSH and LQKENI. The CDR3 is 15 amino acids. V dropped 4 bases and J dropped 3 bases, with 15 bases sitting between them. CDR3 sequence (DNA): TGTGCCAGCTCACAGACTGATGGAACCCACTATGGCTACACCTTC. Amino acids: CASSQTDGTHYGYTF.

The chain uses TRBV6-2 or TRBV6-3 and TRBJ1-5; no reliable D call. The CDR3 contains 14 residues. V dropped 8 bases and J dropped 2 bases, with 13 bases sitting between them. From germline, CDR1 is MNHEY and CDR2 SVGEGT. CDR3 in DNA: TGTGCCAGCTCACCGGGGATAGGCAATCAGCCCCAGCATTTT. The encoded protein is CASSPGIGNQPQHF.

This clonotype showed up many times. The chain couples TRBV4-1 to TRBJ2-3, with TRBD2 identical over 11 bases. CDR3 length: 15 residues. J lost 6 bases, V lost 2 bases, and 4 bases had no gene match. Germline V gives CDR1 MGHRA, CDR2 YSYEKL. The CDR3 nucleotides are TGCGCCAGCAGCCAACAACTAGCGGGGGTGGATACGCAGTATTTT. Translating it yields CASSQQLAGVDTQYF.

This clonotype was seen many times. This chain links TRBV12-3 or TRBV12-4 with TRBJ2-1, with D maybe TRBD1 (5 bases). The CDR3 totals 12 residues. V was trimmed by 10 bases and J by 8 bases, leaving 15 bases between them. Written as DNA, the CDR3 is TGTGCCACAAGGGGCCTTTCTTATGAGCAGTTCTTC. It codes for CATRGLSYEQFF.

This sequence joins TRBV7-2 and TRBJ2-7; 13 bases agree with TRBD2. From germline, CDR1 is SGHTA and CDR2 FQGNSA. This CDR3 spans 15 amino acids. Germline trimming cut 4 bases from V and 9 bases from J; bases unmatched to any gene: 9. In DNA, the CDR3 is TGTGCCAGCAGCTCGGGACTAGCGGGGCCCAGAGGGCAGTACTTC. Amino acids: CASSSGLAGPRGQYF.

At least ten counts were recorded for this clonotype. V and J are TRBV7-2 and TRBJ2-1, with a possible D match to TRBD2 (6 bases). The V end lost 3 bases, the J end lost 4 bases, and 10 bases lay between the germline ends. This CDR3 is 14 amino acids long. Germline assignment: CDR1 SGHTA and CDR2 FQGNSA. CDR3 in amino acids: CASSFPGVYNEQFF. DNA of the CDR3: TGTGCCAGCAGCTTCCCGGGGGTTTACAATGAGCAGTTCTTC. Drawing the rest from reference TRBV7-2 and TRBJ2-1, the complete variable domain is GAGVSQSPSNKVTEKGKDVELRCDPISGHTALYWYRQSLGQGLEFLIYFQGNSAPDKSGLPSDRFSAERTGGSVSTLTIQRTQQEDSAVYLCASSFPGVYNEQFFGPGTRLTVL.